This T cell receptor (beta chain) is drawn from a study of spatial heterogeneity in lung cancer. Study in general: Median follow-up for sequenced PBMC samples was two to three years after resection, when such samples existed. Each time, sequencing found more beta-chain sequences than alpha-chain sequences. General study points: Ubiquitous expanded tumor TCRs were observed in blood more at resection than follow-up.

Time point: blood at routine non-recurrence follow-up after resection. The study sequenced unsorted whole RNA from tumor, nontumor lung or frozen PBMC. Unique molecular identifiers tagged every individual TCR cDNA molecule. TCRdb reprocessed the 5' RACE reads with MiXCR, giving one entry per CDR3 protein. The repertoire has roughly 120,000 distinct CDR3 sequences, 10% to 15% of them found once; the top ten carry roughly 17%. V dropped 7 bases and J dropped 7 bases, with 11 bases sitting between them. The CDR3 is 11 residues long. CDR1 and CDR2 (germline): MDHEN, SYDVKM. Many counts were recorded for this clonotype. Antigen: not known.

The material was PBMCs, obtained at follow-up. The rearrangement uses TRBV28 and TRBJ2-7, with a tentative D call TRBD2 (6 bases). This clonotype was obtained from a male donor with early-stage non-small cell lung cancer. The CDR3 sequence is CASNTGVEQYF. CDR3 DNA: TGTGCCAGCAACACGGGGGTAGAGCAGTACTTC.